The 9 T cell receptor beta chains reported below all come from one sample, sequenced in a study of T cell responses to AZD1222 COVID-19 vaccine. Using immunoSEQ multiplex PCR, the repertoire was profiled, and TCRdb retains in-frame clones only, with some absent. Among some 73,000 clones, 89% were seen once, and the ten largest hold around 9.3%. The sequenced sample was peripheral blood, obtained 28 days after the second AZD1222 dose. The receptors derive from an adult who received the AZD1222 COVID-19 vaccine.

CDR3 sequence: CASSFSPRESPLHF. The CDR3 DNA reads TGTGCCAGCAGTTTTAGTCCCCGTGAGTCACCCCTCCACTTT. J is TRBJ1-6 and V is TRBV28; D gene uncertain. In germline, CDR1 is MDHEN, CDR2 SYDVKM. Trimming took 3 bases from V and 10 from J, leaving 13 bases between them. This CDR3 comprises 14 residues. Using reference TRBV28 and TRBJ1-6 for the parts outside the CDR3, the full variable domain is DVKVTQSSRYLVKRTGEKVFLECVQDMDHENMFWYRQDPGLGLRLIYFSYDVKMKEKGDIPEGYSVSREKKERFSLILESASTNQTSMYLCASSFSPRESPLHFGNGTRLTVT.

CDR3 amino acids: CASSVWGLADNEQFF. The DNA of the CDR3 is TGTGCCAGCAGCGTATGGGGACTAGCGGACAATGAGCAGTTCTTC. The V gene is TRBV7-9, the J gene TRBJ2-1; 11 nucleotides line up with TRBD2. Germline lookup yields CDR1 SEHNR and CDR2 FQNEAQ (reference sequence). The CDR3 runs to 15 residues. Trimming removed 5 bases from V and 5 bases from J; junction bases left unmatched: 5.

CDR3 bases: TGTGCCAGCGGGGCGACAGGGAATGAGCAGTTCTTC. Translated, it gives CASGATGNEQFF. This chain uses TRBV28 with TRBJ2-1; the match to TRBD1 covers 7 bases. The trim removed 8 bases at V and 7 bases at J, leaving 5 bases unmatched. In germline, CDR1 is MDHEN, CDR2 SYDVKM. This CDR3 has 12 residues.

The chain employs TRBV7-3 and TRBJ2-3; either TRBD1 or TRBD2 may fit D (5 bases each). CDR1 and CDR2 from the germline V gene are SGHTA and FQGTGA. The CDR3 length is 15 residues. V was clipped by 5 bases and J by 2 bases, with 14 bases between them. The chain's CDR3 is CASSTGTSLTDTQYF. CDR3 nucleotides: TGTGCCAGCAGCACCGGGACCTCACTCACAGATACGCAGTATTTT. The variable domain in full, with the rest retrieved from reference TRBV7-3 and TRBJ2-3, is GAGVSQTPSNKVTEKGKYVELRCDPISGHTALYWYRQSLGQGPEFLIYFQGTGAADDSGLPNDRFFAVRPEGSVSTLKIQRTERGDSAVYLCASSTGTSLTDTQYFGPGTRLTVL.

The rearrangement joins TRBV4-1 to TRBJ1-5, with TRBD1 matching 9 bases. The CDR3 is 15 amino acids. From germline, CDR1 is MGHRA and CDR2 YSYEKL. V trimming: 3 bases; J trimming: 7 bases; junction bases outside the gene matches: 7. The CDR3 DNA is TGCGCCAGCAGCCATTGGGACAGGGAGGGGCAGCCCCAGCATTTT. It is translated as CASSHWDREGQPQHF.

The V call is TRBV5-4, the J call TRBJ1-1; 9 nucleotides agree with TRBD1. Looked up from germline, CDR1 is SGHNT and CDR2 is YYREEE (reference sequence). J was trimmed by 5 bases and V by 1 base; bases with no gene match: 6. This CDR3 spans 15 amino acids. CDR3 DNA sequence: TGTGCCAGCAGCTTGAGGACAGGGGTAAGGACTGAAGCTTTCTTT. The encoded protein is CASSLRTGVRTEAFF. Looking up the rest from reference TRBV5-4 and TRBJ1-1 gives the full variable domain: ETGVTQSPTHLIKTRGQQVTLRCSSQSGHNTVSWYQQALGQGPQFIFQYYREEENGRGNFPPRFSGLQFPNYSSELNVNALELDDSALYLCASSLRTGVRTEAFFGQGTRLTVV.

The sample holds one count of this clone. The CDR3 nucleotides are TGTGCCAGTAGGGGCCTTGGGGTCGGGGAGCTGTTTTTT. Its protein is CASRGLGVGELFF. V is TRBV19 and J is TRBJ2-2; D unclear. CDR1 and CDR2 from the germline V gene are LNHDA and SQIVND (reference sequence). This CDR3 comprises 13 residues. V shed 6 bases and J shed 7 bases, with 12 bases lying between them.

In DNA, the CDR3 is TGTGCCAGCAGCACAGGGTACTATGGCTACACCTTC. Protein: CASSTGYYGYTF. The chain uses TRBV5-4 and TRBJ1-2, with a possible D match to TRBD1 (6 bases). Trimming shortened V by 4 bases and J by 3 bases, and 7 bases separated the two germline ends. CDR1 is SGHNT and CDR2 is YYREEE in the germline V gene (reference sequence). The CDR3 runs to 12 residues.

V gene TRBV2 combines with J gene TRBJ2-1, with a weak D call TRBD2 (5 bases). CDR1 is SNHLY, CDR2 FYNNEI, per germline. Trimming stripped 8 bases from V and 0 bases from J, with 11 bases between. The CDR3 totals 14 residues. CDR3 in amino acids: CASPRGYSYNEQFF. CDR3 in DNA: TGTGCCAGCCCTCGAGGGTACTCCTACAATGAGCAGTTCTTC.